This TCR beta chain is from a study of OX40 agonist ivuxolimab in advanced cancers. As for the study in general: An agonistic anti-OX40 (CD134) antibody, ivuxolimab, was used to treat the patients. One hepatocellular carcinoma and a couple of cutaneous melanoma patients partially responded.

Study outcomes and limitations: Clonal expansion among partial responders at 0.1-3.0 mg/kg ranked near the lowest. Nonresponders included some who also had low normalized T-cell clonal expansion.

Germline CDR1 reads LGHNA; CDR2 reads YNFKEQ. The ends lost 1 base at V and 4 bases at J; junction bases unmatched: 10. The CDR3 has 16 amino acids. On this clone: Its antigen is as yet unknown.

The table came from immunoSEQ multiplex PCR; TCRdb's copy has only in-frame clones and leaves some out. This sample has about 66,000 clones, with 75% to 90% found just once. Sequencing was performed on CD4+ or CD8+ T cells sorted from blood, taken in a trial of the OX40 agonist ivuxolimab. The rearrangement uses TRBV4-2 and TRBJ2-7; 7 bases are a match to TRBD1. The clonotype was recovered from an adult with an advanced solid tumor such as melanoma, head and neck, liver or kidney cancer. For the CDR3, the DNA is TGTGCCAGCAGCCAAGGGTCTCAGGGGGTAGTATACGAGCAGTACTTC. Translation: CASSQGSQGVVYEQYF.